The 12 T cell receptor beta chains below were found in one sample sequenced in a study of CD8+ T cells in alopecia areata. The pooled cutaneous lymph node cells were sorted using several markers (CD4, CD8alpha, NKG2D, NKG2ACE and others). RNA was isolated and reverse transcribed to cDNA, the sequencing template. Sequencing was performed with immunoSEQ multiplex PCR; in TCRdb, only in-frame clones are kept and a portion is missing. The sample is made up of 270,000 or so clones, none counted only once. Sequenced input: CD4+ T cells sorted from a lymph node. These receptors were obtained from a C3H/HeJ mouse with alopecia areata. As its MHC haplotype, the strain has H2-k.

Remarks on this clone: Gene names are mouse gene names. The CDR3 spells CTCSAPTDNYAEQFF. The covered CDR3 bases are TGCACCTGCAGTGCCCCCACAGATAACTATGCT. This chain connects TRBV1 to TRBJ2-1; D gene unclear. Read sequence stops 4 residues before the CDR3 end, and the germline J gene provides the missing end. Germline V gene lookup returns CDR1 NSQYPW and CDR2 LRSPGD (reference sequence). The CDR3 covers 15 residues. Trimming stripped 3 bases from V and 0 bases from J, with 9 bases between. The full variable domain, rest sourced from reference TRBV1 and TRBJ2-1, is VTLLEQNPRWRLVPRGQAVNLRCILKNSQYPWMSWYQQDLQKQLQWLFTLRSPGDKEVKSLPGADYLATRVTDTELRLQVANMSQGRTLYCTCSAPTDNYAEQFFGPGTRLTVL.

This clone was observed a handful of times. Germline and genes: mouse. The read gets to within 4 residues of the CDR3 end, and the germline J gene fills in the rest. Other DNA sequences in this specimen translate into the identical CDR3. The gene calls are TRBV1 and TRBJ2-3; 10 bases line up with TRBD1. Germline CDR1 and CDR2: NSQYPW and LRSPGD (reference sequence). With V trimmed by 3 bases and J by 3 bases, 3 bases remained unmatched. This CDR3 has 15 residues. CDR3 DNA, as far as it was read: TGCACCTGCAGTGCCCCGGGACAGGGGGCAGAA. Translating it yields CTCSAPGQGAE. The CDR3 as a whole reads CTCSAPGQGAETLYF.

This clone was recorded a few times. Germline and genes here are mouse. The read falls 4 residues short of the CDR3 end, and the missing part is taken from the germline J gene. The chain employs TRBV13-1 and TRBJ2-5, with D uncertain. The germline V and J ends were trimmed by 0 bases and 3 bases, with 5 bases remaining between them. This CDR3 region has 13 residues. From germline, CDR1 is NSHNY and CDR2 SYGAGN. CDR3 amino acids: CASSDALQDTQYF. Incomplete CDR3 DNA: TGTGCCAGCAGTGATGCGCTGCAAGAC.

About this clone itself: All gene names here are mouse names. The sequence runs out 4 residues before the end of the CDR3; the remainder is reconstructed from the germline J gene. Additional DNA sequences in this sample encode the identical CDR3. The V and J genes are TRBV31 and TRBJ2-3; 7 bases align to TRBD1. The junction had 1 base not matched to a gene; V was cut back by 1 base and J by 0 bases. This CDR3 has 14 amino acids. From germline, CDR1 is GKSSPN and CDR2 SITVG. CDR3 region: CAWSRDSSAETLYF. The DNA read from the CDR3 is TGTGCCTGGAGTCGGGACAGCAGTGCAGAA.

This clone was seen a few times. A read error may be the cause here, since a much bigger clone is one base away. The genes and germline here are from mouse. The sequenced fragment ends 4 residues before the CDR3 boundary, so the rest is inferred from the germline J gene. V and J are TRBV13-3 and TRBJ2-7; D uncertain. This CDR3 comprises 12 residues. Germline V lookup: CDR1 NNHDY, CDR2 SYVADS. CDR3 amino acids: CASSDERDEQYF. The DNA read from the CDR3 is TGTGCCAGCAGTGATGAGAGGGAT.

This clone has just a few counts. Genes and germline are mouse. The DNA ends 4 residues before the CDR3 does, and the rest of the CDR3 is filled in from the germline J gene. The same CDR3 can be traced to other DNA sequences in this sample. The genes are TRBV19 and TRBJ2-5, with 12 bases matching TRBD1. The CDR3 is 14 residues long. Germline loops: CDR1 FNHDT, CDR2 SITEND (reference sequence). Partial CDR3 DNA: TGTGCCAGCAGTCGGGACAGGGGGCTTGAC. Its protein product is CASSRDRGLD. The full CDR3 reads CASSRDRGLDTQYF.

This clone was observed a handful of times. These gene names are mouse names. The sequence runs out 4 residues before the end of the CDR3; the remainder is reconstructed from the germline J gene. The chain is built from TRBV13-1 and TRBJ2-3, with 9 bases matching TRBD1. CDR1 is NSHNY and CDR2 is SYGAGN in the germline V gene. The CDR3 has 16 residues. The V gene end was trimmed by 2 bases and the J gene end by 1 base; junction bases not matched to a gene: 5. CDR3 loop: CASSEIQGAGAETLYF. CDR3 DNA (partial): TGTGCCAGCAGTGAGATACAGGGGGCTGGTGCAGAA.

With respect to this clone: Mouse gene names apply. The read falls 4 residues short of the CDR3 end, and the missing part is taken from the germline J gene. This chain connects TRBV19 to TRBJ2-2; 12 nucleotides line up with TRBD1. The CDR3 spans 16 residues. From germline, CDR1 is FNHDT and CDR2 SITEND (reference sequence). V was pared by 7 bases and J by 3 bases, with 7 bases of the junction left unmatched. CDR3 loop: CASARDRGRDTGQLYF. CDR3 DNA (partial): TGTGCCAGCGCTAGGGACAGGGGGCGAGACACCGGG. Using reference TRBV19 and TRBJ2-2 for the parts outside the CDR3, the full variable domain is GGIITQTPKFLIGQEGQKLTLKCQQNFNHDTMYWYRQDSGKGLRLIYYSITENDLQKGDLSEGYDASREKKSSFSLTVTSAQKNEMAVFLCASARDRGRDTGQLYFGEGSKLTVL.

This clone was observed a few times. Germline and genes: mouse. Read data end 4 residues before the CDR3 end; the end is taken from the germline J gene. The chain recombines TRBV5 with TRBJ2-5; D is unresolved. The germline V gene has CDR1 LGHNA and CDR2 YNLKQL (reference sequence). The CDR3 covers 14 residues. Partial CDR3 DNA: TGTGCCAGCAGCCAAGAGTCAGTAGGGGAC. Residues: CASSQESVGD. The entire CDR3 protein reads CASSQESVGDTQYF.

Note on this clone: Mouse names are used for the genes. The read gets to within 4 residues of the CDR3 end, and the germline J gene fills in the rest. The chain has TRBV13-2 and TRBJ2-1, with 10 bases fitting TRBD1. The CDR3 totals 14 residues. CDR1 and CDR2 (germline): NNHNN, SYGAGS (reference sequence). V lost 6 bases and J lost 5; bases outside the gene matches: 5. CDR3 DNA (partial): TGTGCCAGCGCCCCCGGGACAGGGGATGCT. The encoded protein is CASAPGTGDA. The entire CDR3 protein is CASAPGTGDAEQFF.

Note on this clone: Germline and genes here are mouse. Read coverage stops 4 residues before the CDR3 terminus; the germline J gene supplies the remainder. This chain uses TRBV19 with TRBJ1-1; possible D gene TRBD1, 5 bases. Germline CDR1 is FNHDT and CDR2 is SITEND (reference sequence). This CDR3 contains 14 residues. Trimming left V 2 bases short and J 3 bases short, with 11 bases between. The CDR3 spells CASSIGREDTEVFF. The covered CDR3 bases are TGTGCCAGCAGTATCGGCAGGGAGGACACA.

This clone was detected many times. Genes and germline come from the mouse. The read terminates 3 residues before the CDR3 end, so the remaining end is supplied by the germline J gene. The chain is built from TRBV1 and TRBJ1-6, with 10 positions matching TRBD1. TRBJ1-6 is given ORF status, its function remaining uncertain. Losses at the gene ends were 3 bases for V and 7 bases for J; bases not matched to a gene: 0. This CDR3 is built from 14 residues. Germline CDR1 and CDR2: NSQYPW and LRSPGD (reference sequence). The DNA read from the CDR3 is TGCACCTGCAGTGCGACAGGGGGCAATTCGCCC. Translating gives CTCSATGGNSP. The complete CDR3 reads CTCSATGGNSPLYF.